Given below is one T cell receptor (beta chain) in context. Its antigen is as yet unknown. Using immunoSEQ multiplex PCR, the repertoire was profiled, and TCRdb retains in-frame clones only, with some absent. This sample has 150,000 to 200,000 clones, with over 85% found just once. The CDR3 has 13 amino acids. CDR1 MDHEN and CDR2 SYDVKM come from the germline V gene. With V trimmed by 6 bases and J by 6 bases, 6 bases remained unmatched. The entry originates in a study of T cell responses to AZD1222 COVID-19 vaccine. Study context: Second-dose schedules of about 4 or about 12 weeks were combined. Study-wide points: There were mostly white British donors and more females than males, and clonal diversity was possibly underestimated.

V is TRBV28 and J is TRBJ1-1; 8 nucleotides line up with TRBD1. The TCR comes from an adult in good health. The starting material was peripheral blood, obtained on day 0 of AZD1222 vaccination. CDR3 nucleotides: TGTGCCAGCAGAGGGGTGGACAGGGCTGAAGCTTTCTTT. As protein: CASRGVDRAEAFF.